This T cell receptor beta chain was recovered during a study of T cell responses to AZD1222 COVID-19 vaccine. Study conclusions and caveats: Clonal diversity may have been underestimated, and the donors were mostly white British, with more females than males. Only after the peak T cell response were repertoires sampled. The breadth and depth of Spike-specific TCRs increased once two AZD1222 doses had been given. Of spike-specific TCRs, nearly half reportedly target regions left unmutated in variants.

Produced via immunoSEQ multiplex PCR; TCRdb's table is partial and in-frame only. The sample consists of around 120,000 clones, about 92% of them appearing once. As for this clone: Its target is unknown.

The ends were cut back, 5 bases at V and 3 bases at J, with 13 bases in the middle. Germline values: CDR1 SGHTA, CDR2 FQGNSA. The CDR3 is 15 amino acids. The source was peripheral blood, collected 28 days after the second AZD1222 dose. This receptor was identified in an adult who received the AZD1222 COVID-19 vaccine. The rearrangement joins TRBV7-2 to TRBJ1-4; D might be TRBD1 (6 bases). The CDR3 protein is CASSVQGFPNEKLFF. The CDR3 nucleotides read TGTGCCAGCAGCGTCCAGGGGTTTCCTAATGAAAAACTGTTTTTT.